The 19 T cell receptor beta chains presented below share a single source sample, sequenced in a study of blood T cell dynamics during melanoma immunotherapy. The protocol was immunoSEQ multiplex PCR, while the TCRdb copy is restricted to in-frame clones and leaves out a portion. The repertoire has 13,000 or so clones, roughly nine tenths of them found once; the top ten carry over 3%. Time point specified: pre-treatment baseline. The sample here was blood, taken from a patient treated with checkpoint blockade. These receptors all come from a human donor with melanoma.

The rearrangement joins TRBV11-3 to TRBJ2-3; maybe TRBD2 (5 bases). Germline V gives CDR1 SGHNT, CDR2 YENEEA. The CDR3 extends over 13 amino acids. The V end lost 3 bases, the J end lost 6 bases, and 10 bases lay between the germline ends. The CDR3 sequence is CASSLERTDTQYF. In DNA, the CDR3 is TGTGCCAGCAGCTTGGAGCGGACGGATACGCAGTATTTT.

V gene TRBV4-3 combines with J gene TRBJ1-2; D is possibly TRBD1 (5 bases). The CDR3 covers 13 residues. The V gene's germline CDR1 is LGHNA and CDR2 YSLEER. Trimming cost V 0 bases and J 9 bases, with 11 bases left between them. CDR3 sequence (DNA): TGCGCCAGCAGCCAAGAGCCAGGGCTAAGCTACACCTTC. Its translation: CASSQEPGLSYTF.

The chain carries TRBV19 and TRBJ2-2, with D perhaps matching TRBD2 (5 bases). Germline CDR1 LNHDA, CDR2 SQIVND (reference sequence). This CDR3 comprises 15 residues. The V end lost 6 bases, the J end lost 2 bases, and 13 bases lay between the germline ends. Here the CDR3 reads CASSPRTDNTGELFF. The CDR3 DNA reads as TGTGCCAGTAGCCCCCGGACTGATAACACCGGGGAGCTGTTTTTT.

The chain has TRBV4-2 and TRBJ1-1, with D hard to call. Trimming pared 5 bases from V and 0 bases from J, leaving 13 bases between. The CDR3 loop spans 15 amino acids. From germline, CDR1 is LGHNA and CDR2 YNFKEQ. CDR3 protein: CASSSRTEMNTEAFF. The DNA for the CDR3 is TGTGCCAGCAGCTCTCGTACAGAGATGAACACTGAAGCTTTCTTT.

The J gene is TRBJ2-2, the V gene TRBV6-5; 8 nucleotides line up with TRBD2. The CDR3 runs 15 residues. CDR1 is MNHEY, CDR2 SVGAGI, per germline. The junction had 7 bases not matched to a gene; V was cut back by 5 bases and J by 5 bases. In nucleotides, the CDR3 is TGTGCCAGCAGTCAGAGCGGGAGAGGGACCGGGGAGCTGTTTTTT. This encodes CASSQSGRGTGELFF.

In DNA form, the CDR3 reads TGTGCCAGCAGCTACAAGAAAACTGGGGTTCCCACTGAAGCTTTCTTT. Its translation: CASSYKKTGVPTEAFF. The J gene is TRBJ1-1, the V gene TRBV7-3; D ambiguous. Germline V lookup: CDR1 SGHTA, CDR2 FQGTGA. V gave up 4 bases and J gave up 4 bases, with 19 bases separating them. The CDR3 spans 16 residues.

V and J are TRBV4-2 and TRBJ1-3; 7 positions agree with TRBD1. This CDR3 region has 15 residues. The V segment lost 0 bases and the J segment 4 bases; nucleotides outside the gene matches: 3. The germline V gene has CDR1 LGHNA and CDR2 YNFKEQ. In nucleotides, the CDR3 is TGTGCCAGCAGCCAAGAAAACAGGGGAGGAAACACCATATATTTT. Its translation: CASSQENRGGNTIYF.

Here the CDR3 reads CASIHMGGTHNEQFF. The CDR3 DNA sequence: TGTGCCAGCATCCATATGGGGGGAACCCACAATGAGCAGTTCTTC. The chain employs TRBV7-8 and TRBJ2-1, with a weak D call TRBD2 (6 bases). The CDR3 is 15 residues long. V was trimmed by 7 bases and J by 5 bases, leaving 18 bases between them. CDR1 and CDR2 from the germline V gene are SGHVS and FQNEAQ.

The chain employs TRBV28 and TRBJ1-5, with 7 bases aligning to TRBD1. Germline lookup yields CDR1 MDHEN and CDR2 SYDVKM. The CDR3 covers 15 residues. V lost 4 bases, J lost 6 bases, and 9 bases stayed unmatched. The CDR3 loop reads CASSSQGRGGQPQHF. The CDR3 DNA reads as TGTGCCAGCAGTTCACAGGGGAGGGGGGGTCAGCCCCAGCATTTT.

This clone was seen a handful of times. Germline and junction disagree at one end, which may indicate a read error. This chain connects TRBV7-7 to TRBJ2-3; a weak D match, TRBD1 (6 bases). Germline CDR1 reads SSHAT; CDR2 reads FNYEAQ (reference sequence). The CDR3 sequence is 15 residues long. This chain's CDR3 is CASSRTATSTDTQYF. The CDR3 DNA reads TGTGCTAGCAGCCGGACAGCCACTAGCACAGATACGCAGTATTTT.

In this sample, this clone turned up once. The genes are TRBV2 and TRBJ2-1, with no clear D. This CDR3 comprises 14 residues. V was shortened by 7 bases and J by 3 bases, with 13 bases between the two germline ends. The germline V gene encodes CDR1 SNHLY and CDR2 FYNNEI. CDR3 sequence reads: CASTTPWGYNEQFF. The CDR3 DNA reads as TGTGCCAGCACCACCCCCTGGGGCTACAATGAGCAGTTCTTC. Supplemented by reference TRBV2 and TRBJ2-1, the full variable domain reads EPEVTQTPSHQVTQMGQEVILRCVPISNHLYFYWYRQILGQKVEFLVSFYNNEISEKSEIFDDQFSVERPDGSNFTLKIRSTKLEDSAMYFCASTTPWGYNEQFFGPGTRLTVL.

The chain has TRBV28 and TRBJ2-5; TRBD1 aligns across 11 bases. TRBJ2-7 explains the end of the DNA better; the J call may be wrong. In germline, CDR1 is MDHEN, CDR2 SYDVKM. CDR3 length: 14 residues. The CDR3: CASSPRDRGDEQYF. CDR3 in DNA: TGTGCCAGCAGTCCTCGGGACAGGGGGGACGAGCAGTACTTC.

This sequence joins TRBV6-6 and TRBJ1-3; tentative D call: TRBD1 (5 bases). There are 15 residues in the CDR3. Germline V lookup: CDR1 MNHNY, CDR2 SVGAGI (reference sequence). V was clipped by 4 bases and J by 0 bases, with 10 bases between them. The DNA for the CDR3 is TGTGCCAGCAGTTTCGGAAGGGGCTCTGGAAACACCATATATTTT. It codes for CASSFGRGSGNTIYF.

CDR3 bases: TGTGCCAGCAGCTTAGAAGGGACAGCCTATGGCTACACCTTC. Protein sequence: CASSLEGTAYGYTF. The chain is built from TRBV7-9 and TRBJ1-2; 7 bases fit TRBD1. CDR3 length: 14 amino acids. CDR1 is SEHNR, CDR2 FQNEAQ, per germline (reference sequence). With V trimmed by 1 base and J by 4 bases, 3 bases remained unmatched. The full variable domain, its missing parts supplied by reference TRBV7-9 and TRBJ1-2, is DTGVSQNPRHKITKRGQNVTFRCDPISEHNRLYWYRQTLGQGPEFLTYFQNEAQLEKSRLLSDRFSAERPKGSFSTLEIQRTEQGDSAMYLCASSLEGTAYGYTFGSGTRLTVV.

J is TRBJ1-1 and V is TRBV18; D is perhaps TRBD1 (6 bases). V was clipped by 2 bases and J by 8 bases, with 21 bases between them. Germline lookup yields CDR1 KGHSH and CDR2 LQKENI. This CDR3 has 16 residues. CDR3 protein: CASSPLGSGARREAFF. CDR3 sequence (DNA): TGTGCCAGCTCACCATTAGGCTCAGGGGCACGGAGGGAAGCTTTCTTT.

The V gene is TRBV7-9, the J gene TRBJ1-2; 8 bases are shared with TRBD1. The length of the CDR3 is 14 residues. V was pared by 3 bases and J by 8 bases, with 8 bases of the junction left unmatched. The V gene's germline CDR1 is SEHNR and CDR2 FQNEAQ (reference sequence). The CDR3 loop is CASSFGRDRSGYTF. The CDR3, as DNA: TGTGCCAGCAGCTTCGGTCGGGACAGGTCGGGCTACACCTTC.

There are a few counts of this clone. The chain is built from TRBV7-2 and TRBJ1-5; maybe TRBD1 (6 bases). Trimming stripped 2 bases from V and 4 bases from J, with 12 bases between. CDR1 is SGHTA, CDR2 FQGNSA, per germline. The CDR3 consists of 15 residues. DNA of the CDR3: TGTGCCAGCAGCTTAAGTATTCAGGGGAATCAGCCCCAGCATTTT. Amino acid sequence: CASSLSIQGNQPQHF.

The chain carries TRBV2 and TRBJ2-1; D ambiguous. This CDR3 comprises 13 residues. CDR1 and CDR2 (germline): SNHLY, FYNNEI. The V end lost 3 bases, the J end lost 9 bases, and 12 bases lay between the germline ends. The CDR3 nucleotides are TGTGCCAGCAGTGAGTGGGAAGATGGTGAGCAGTTCTTC. Translation: CASSEWEDGEQFF.

The rearrangement links TRBV6-4 to TRBJ2-1; D not certain. The CDR3 extends over 9 amino acids. CDR1 is MRHNA, CDR2 SNTAGT, per germline. V lost 8 bases, J lost 14 bases, and 10 bases lay in between. The CDR3 coding sequence is TGTGCCAGCCCCTCGGTAGAGTTCTTC. Translated, it gives CASPSVEFF.